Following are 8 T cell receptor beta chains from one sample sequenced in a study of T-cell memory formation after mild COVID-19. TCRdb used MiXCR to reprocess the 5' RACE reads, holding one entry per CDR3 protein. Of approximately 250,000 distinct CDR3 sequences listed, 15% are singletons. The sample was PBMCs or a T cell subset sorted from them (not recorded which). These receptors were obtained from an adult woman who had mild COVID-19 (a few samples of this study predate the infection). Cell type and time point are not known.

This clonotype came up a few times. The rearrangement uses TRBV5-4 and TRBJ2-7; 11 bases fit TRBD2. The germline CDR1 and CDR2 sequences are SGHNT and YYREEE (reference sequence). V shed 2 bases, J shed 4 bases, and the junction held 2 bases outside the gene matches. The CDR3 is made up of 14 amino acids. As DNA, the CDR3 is TGTGCCAGCAGCTTCGGGACTAGCGGATACGAGCAGTACTTC. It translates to CASSFGTSGYEQYF.

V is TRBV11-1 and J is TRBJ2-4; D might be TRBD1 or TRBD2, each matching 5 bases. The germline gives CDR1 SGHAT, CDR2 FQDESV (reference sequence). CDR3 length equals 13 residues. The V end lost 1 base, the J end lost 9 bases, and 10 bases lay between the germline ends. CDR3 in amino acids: CASSLEPGPIQYF. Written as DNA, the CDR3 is TGTGCCAGCAGCTTAGAACCGGGGCCCATTCAGTACTTC.

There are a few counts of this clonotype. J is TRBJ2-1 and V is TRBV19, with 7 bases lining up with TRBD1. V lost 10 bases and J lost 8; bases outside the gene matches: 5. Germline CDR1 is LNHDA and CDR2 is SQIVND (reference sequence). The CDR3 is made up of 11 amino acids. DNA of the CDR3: TGTGCCACCATACAGGGGTATGAGCAGTTCTTC. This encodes CATIQGYEQFF.

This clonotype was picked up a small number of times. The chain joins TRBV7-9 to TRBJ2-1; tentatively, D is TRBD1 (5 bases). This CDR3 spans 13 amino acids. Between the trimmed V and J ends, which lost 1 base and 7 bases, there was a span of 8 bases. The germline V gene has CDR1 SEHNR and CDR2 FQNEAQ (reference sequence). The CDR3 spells CASSLVTVNEQFF. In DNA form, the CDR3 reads TGTGCCAGCAGCTTAGTGACAGTTAATGAGCAGTTCTTC. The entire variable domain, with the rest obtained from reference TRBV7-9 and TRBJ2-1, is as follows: DTGVSQNPRHKITKRGQNVTFRCDPISEHNRLYWYRQTLGQGPEFLTYFQNEAQLEKSRLLSDRFSAERPKGSFSTLEIQRTEQGDSAMYLCASSLVTVNEQFFGPGTRLTVL.

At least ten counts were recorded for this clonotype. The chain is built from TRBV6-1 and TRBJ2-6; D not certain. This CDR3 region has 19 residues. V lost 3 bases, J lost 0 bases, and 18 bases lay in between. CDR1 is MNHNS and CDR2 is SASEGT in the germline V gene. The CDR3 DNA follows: TGTGCCAGCAGTGAGACGACCCCAAAACACATCTCTGGGGCCAACGTCCTGACTTTC. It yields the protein CASSETTPKHISGANVLTF.

The CDR3 spells CASRGGLAGQDTQYF. In DNA form, the CDR3 reads TGTGCCAGCAGGGGCGGACTAGCGGGGCAGGATACGCAGTATTTT. This chain joins TRBV12-3 or TRBV12-4 and TRBJ2-3; 12 nucleotides align to TRBD2. This CDR3 has 15 residues. The V gene end was trimmed by 6 bases and the J gene end by 6 bases; junction bases not matched to a gene: 7.

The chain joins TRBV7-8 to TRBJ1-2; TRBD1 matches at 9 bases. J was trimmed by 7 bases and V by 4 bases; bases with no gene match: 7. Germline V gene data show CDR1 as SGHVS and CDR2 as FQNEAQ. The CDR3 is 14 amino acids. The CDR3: CASSSDRGAGGYTF. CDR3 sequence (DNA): TGTGCCAGCAGCTCGGACAGGGGCGCGGGTGGCTACACCTTC.

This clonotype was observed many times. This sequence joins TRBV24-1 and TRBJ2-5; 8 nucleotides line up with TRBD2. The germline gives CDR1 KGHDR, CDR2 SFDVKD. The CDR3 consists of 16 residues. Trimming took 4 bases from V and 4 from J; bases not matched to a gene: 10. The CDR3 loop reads CATSEGYGRASETQYF. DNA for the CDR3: TGTGCCACCAGTGAAGGTTACGGGAGGGCCTCAGAGACCCAGTACTTC.